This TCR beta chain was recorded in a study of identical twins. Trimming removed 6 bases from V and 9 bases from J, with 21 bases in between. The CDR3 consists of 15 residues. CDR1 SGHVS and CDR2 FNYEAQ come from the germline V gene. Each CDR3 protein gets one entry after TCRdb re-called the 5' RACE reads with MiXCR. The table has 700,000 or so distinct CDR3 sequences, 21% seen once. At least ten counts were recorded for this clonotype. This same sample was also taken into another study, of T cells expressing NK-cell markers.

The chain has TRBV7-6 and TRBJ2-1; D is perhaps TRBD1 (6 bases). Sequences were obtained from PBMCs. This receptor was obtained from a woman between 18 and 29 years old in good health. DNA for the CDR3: TGTGCCAGCAGTTTTGACGGGCTAGGGGGAAGTGAGCAGTTCTTC. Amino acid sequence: CASSFDGLGGSEQFF.